This TCR beta chain was retrieved from a study of cytomegalovirus exposure and HLA in healthy donors. The overall study: Early released data had roughly 81 million unique TCRs, all coming from HLA-typed donors. Whole-study findings and limits: Accurate HLA-A and HLA-B prediction from TCR beta sequences was reported for most subjects. Rare sequences made up most TCRs, while some public TCRs were found in many donors. With later analysis, a missense DCLRE1C variant became linked to TCR beta V- and J-gene trimming.

J gave up 7 bases and V 3 bases, and 13 bases lay outside the gene matches. This CDR3 comprises 17 residues. Per germline, CDR1 SNHLY and CDR2 FYNNEI. On this clone itself: Its specificity is unknown.

The PCR employed 60 Vbeta primers together with 13 Jbeta primers. The assay was immunoSEQ multiplex PCR, and TCRdb's table has in-frame clones only and misses some. The data show over 65,000 clones, over 70% seen once. The chain joins TRBV2 to TRBJ2-1; TRBD2 matches 9 bases. The sequencing sample was made of PBMCs. This receptor was identified in a woman aged 40 to 50 in good health and CMV-seronegative. CDR3 in amino acids: CASSDEGASGDLNEQFF. The CDR3 region has the DNA TGTGCCAGCAGTGACGAGGGGGCTAGCGGGGATTTAAATGAGCAGTTCTTC.